Each of the 5 T cell receptor beta chains below was sequenced from the same sample in a study of T cell responses to AZD1222 COVID-19 vaccine. Assay: immunoSEQ multiplex PCR; the TCRdb copy retains only in-frame clones and omits some. Altogether 130,000 to 150,000 clones are present, just over 85% being singletons, with the ten largest covering roughly 5.1%. The source was peripheral blood, collected 28 days after the second AZD1222 dose. Every receptor here comes from an adult who received the AZD1222 COVID-19 vaccine.

The chain employs TRBV6-2 or TRBV6-3 and TRBJ2-1; 7 positions match TRBD2. There are 15 residues in the CDR3. J gave up 8 bases and V 6 bases, and 13 bases lay outside the gene matches. In germline, CDR1 is MNHEY, CDR2 SVGEGT. The CDR3 is CASSTGTTSFDEQFF. CDR3 bases: TGTGCCAGCAGCACCGGGACTACCTCCTTCGATGAGCAGTTCTTC.

V usage is TRBV4-2 and J usage is TRBJ2-3; TRBD2 matches 9 bases. CDR3 size: 15 residues. V lost 0 bases and J lost 6; bases outside the gene matches: 4. CDR1 LGHNA and CDR2 YNFKEQ come from the germline V gene. CDR3 residues: CASSQDTSGGDTQYF. The CDR3 nucleotides are TGTGCCAGCAGCCAAGATACCAGCGGGGGGGATACGCAGTATTTT.

The rearrangement joins TRBV2 to TRBJ2-7; D gene unclear. V was pared by 5 bases and J by 4 bases, with 12 bases between. CDR1 is SNHLY, CDR2 FYNNEI, per germline. The CDR3 loop spans 13 amino acids. CDR3 sequence: CASSPRSTYEQYF. The CDR3 nucleotides are TGTGCCAGCAGTCCCCGTTCAACTTACGAGCAGTACTTC.

This clone was seen once. The chain combines TRBV30 with TRBJ1-4; TRBD1 agrees at 9 bases. The CDR3 length is 16 residues. Per germline, CDR1 GTSNPN and CDR2 SVGIG (reference sequence). J lost 6 bases, V lost 0 bases, and 8 bases had no gene match. The CDR3 nucleotides are TGTGCCTGGAGTGTAAACTCGGGACAGGGTTATGAAAAACTGTTTTTT. It specifies CAWSVNSGQGYEKLFF.

The chain joins TRBV5-1 to TRBJ1-6; D is uncertain. This CDR3 is built from 16 residues. Germline values: CDR1 SGHRS, CDR2 YFSETQ. V lost 4 bases to trimming and J lost 5 bases, with 16 bases between them. The CDR3: CASSPLGRADNSPLHF. In nucleotides, the CDR3 is TGCGCCAGCAGCCCCCTCGGGAGGGCGGATAATTCACCCCTCCACTTT.